This TCR beta chain is drawn from a study of T cell responses to AZD1222 COVID-19 vaccine. General study results and limits: Increased Spike-specific TCR breadth and depth were observed after two AZD1222 doses. With dominance at 160-218 and 743-854, vaccine-associated CD4 TCRs spanned spike.

Profiled with immunoSEQ multiplex PCR; TCRdb holds only in-frame clones, not every one. In the table there are 100,000 to 150,000 clones, 70% to 90% of which are singletons. The length of the CDR3 is 13 residues. V lost 2 bases to trimming and J lost 4 bases, with 8 bases between them. Germline V gene data show CDR1 as LGHDT and CDR2 as YNNKEL (reference sequence). A word on this clone: Its antigen is not known.

This clonotype was obtained from an adult who received the AZD1222 COVID-19 vaccine. This specimen was peripheral blood, taken 28 days after the second AZD1222 dose. J is TRBJ2-5 and V is TRBV3-1 (or the pseudogene TRBV3-2); the D is unclear. The CDR3 nucleotides read TGTGCCAGCAGCCAATTGGGTGGAGAGACCCAGTACTTC. Encoded protein: CASSQLGGETQYF.